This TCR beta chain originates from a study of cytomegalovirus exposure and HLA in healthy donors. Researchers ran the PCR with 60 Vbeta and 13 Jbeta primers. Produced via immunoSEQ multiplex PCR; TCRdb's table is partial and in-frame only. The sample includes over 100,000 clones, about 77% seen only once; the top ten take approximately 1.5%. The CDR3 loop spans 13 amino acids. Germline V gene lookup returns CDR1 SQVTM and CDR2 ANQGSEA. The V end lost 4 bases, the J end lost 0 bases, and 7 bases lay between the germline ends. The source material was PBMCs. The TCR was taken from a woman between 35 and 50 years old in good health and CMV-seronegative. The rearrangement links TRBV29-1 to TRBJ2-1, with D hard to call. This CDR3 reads CSVGTSSYNEQFF. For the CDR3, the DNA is TGCAGCGTTGGAACGAGCTCCTACAATGAGCAGTTCTTC.